These T cell receptor beta chains were read from a single sample in a study of CD8+CD57+ T cells in acquired aplastic anemia. One entry per CDR3 protein results from TCRdb running MiXCR on the reads. Seen here are about 180,000 distinct CDR3 sequences, nearly 50% observed once, and the top ten hold around 13%. The specimen sequenced was sorted CD4+, CD8+, or CD8+CD57+ T cells (not recorded which) from PBMCs. Source of these receptors: a human donor with aplastic anemia. The conserved cysteine and the conserved F or W are not part of the CDR3 here. The order of the fields is V gene, J gene, CDR3 protein.

v_gene: TRBV5-1
j_gene: TRBJ2-2
CDR3aa: ASRIDLAGELF

v_gene: TRBV9
j_gene: TRBJ1-1
CDR3aa: ASSALRGGTEAF

v_gene: TRBV29-1
j_gene: TRBJ1-6
CDR3aa: SVLPGTNSPLH

v_gene: TRBV19
j_gene: TRBJ1-5
CDR3aa: ASTTAALYSNQPQH

v_gene: TRBV25-1
j_gene: TRBJ1-5
CDR3aa: ASTRREGTPYYSNQPQH

v_gene: TRBV2
j_gene: TRBJ1-1
CDR3aa: AIQTQGTEAF

v_gene: TRBV20-1
j_gene: TRBJ2-7
CDR3aa: SARTGQGAYEQY

v_gene: TRBV4-1
j_gene: TRBJ2-7
CDR3aa: ASSQDLQGVYEQY

v_gene: TRBV6-1
j_gene: TRBJ2-7
CDR3aa: ASSQPGTGAGEQY

v_gene: TRBV20-1
j_gene: TRBJ2-1
CDR3aa: SAVSGGALVDEQF

v_gene: TRBV4-2
j_gene: TRBJ2-7
CDR3aa: ASSQGERYEQY

v_gene: TRBV2
j_gene: TRBJ2-5
CDR3aa: ARRGTPHRETQY

v_gene: TRBV5-1
j_gene: TRBJ2-7
CDR3aa: ASSFRQNSYEQY

v_gene: TRBV11-2
j_gene: TRBJ2-3
CDR3aa: ASSLEASGGPSTDTQY

v_gene: TRBV24-1
j_gene: TRBJ2-1
CDR3aa: ATSTSWGASINEQF

v_gene: TRBV29-1
j_gene: TRBJ2-3
CDR3aa: SVRKGNRVTDTQY

v_gene: TRBV2
j_gene: TRBJ2-1
CDR3aa: ASSVEGYEQF

v_gene: TRBV19
j_gene: TRBJ1-2
CDR3aa: ASSIGPKNYGYT

v_gene: TRBV25-1
j_gene: TRBJ2-7
CDR3aa: ASSETLIRTGPRSYEQY

v_gene: TRBV19
j_gene: TRBJ2-4
CDR3aa: ASSKQGDVTKNIQY

v_gene: TRBV29-1
j_gene: TRBJ2-1
CDR3aa: SVSLEGSYNEQF

v_gene: TRBV25-1
j_gene: TRBJ1-1
CDR3aa: ASSEGSSEAF

v_gene: TRBV12-3/TRBV12-4
j_gene: TRBJ2-1
CDR3aa: ASSEQGSGSYNEQF

v_gene: TRBV5-1
j_gene: TRBJ1-2
CDR3aa: ASSLAEGQKFYGYT

v_gene: TRBV7-2
j_gene: TRBJ2-7
CDR3aa: ASSLAAGPEPYEQY

v_gene: TRBV5-5
j_gene: TRBJ1-6
CDR3aa: ASSLIPESYNSPLH

v_gene: TRBV7-3
j_gene: TRBJ2-6
CDR3aa: ASSQVERISGANVLT

v_gene: TRBV6-5
j_gene: TRBJ1-6
CDR3aa: ASSNPRGLGSSPLH

v_gene: TRBV20-1
j_gene: TRBJ2-2
CDR3aa: SARLGDTGELF

v_gene: TRBV6-1
j_gene: TRBJ2-7
CDR3aa: ASRPTGAGSPYEQY

v_gene: TRBV12-3/TRBV12-4
j_gene: TRBJ1-3
CDR3aa: ASSSLRVSSGNTIY